Sequencing of this T cell receptor beta chain was carried out in a study of blood T cell repertoires in COVID-19 (dated by TCRdb to 2018 to 2020). For the study in its entirety: Samples from collaborators originated in the United States, Italy and Spain and spanned both the acute and convalescent phases of COVID-19. The material from the prospective study consisted of cDNA or gDNA derived from T cells, B-cell-depleted T cells, or PBMCs. Samples were obtained from the ongoing ImmuneRACE study (first 160 participants) and from roughly 1,300 subjects provided by 6 global collaborators. The repertoires were made available in a free public database intended to serve as a resource for research on the immune response to SARS-CoV-2. HLA class I and class II types, where available, came from metadata supplied by the sample provider rather than from assay-based typing. Subjects who had been exposed to COVID-19, were actively infected with it, or had recovered from it provided the deeply sampled blood TCRbeta repertoires that made up the dataset. The sample metadata nearly always contained a de-identified subject ID, COVID-19 status, age in years and sex.

Enrolling through a virtual design, the prospective study's participants ranged in age from roughly 18 to 89 years and lived across roughly 24 United States geographic areas. In the prospective study, cohorts were assigned on the basis of participant-reported clinical history obtained from a screening survey and a study questionnaire. ImmuneRACE Cohort 3 recovered participants were defined by two consecutive negative NP/OP PCR tests, healthcare professional clearance, or symptom resolution. Mobile phlebotomists in the prospective study collected whole blood, serum and a nasopharyngeal or oropharyngeal swab from every participant. Over a 2-month period, participants in the prospective study had the option of providing additional blood draws and questionnaires. Blood samples from the prospective study were shipped frozen or at room temperature prior to DNA extraction. This clone appeared a single time. The target of this receptor is not known. No clone much larger than this one lies a single base away; base qualities are absent.

TCRbeta CDR3 regions were amplified from genomic DNA by means of the immunoSEQ Assay, a bias-controlled multiplex PCR. Concerning the study's data processing: Within the assay, amplification of reference gene primers was used to estimate how many nucleated cells each sample contained. Sequence reads were collapsed and filtered to measure the absolute abundance of every unique TCRbeta CDR3 rearrangement. For each sample, productive Simpson clonality was calculated as the square root of Simpson's diversity index over productive rearrangements. In its TCRdb copy, this immuneACCESS table keeps in-frame sequences only and misses some clones. Where compared with another copy, unresolved V genes explain less than half of these, and the others have no known cause. V, J and clone size were drawn from that table, and D and trimming were deduced from the DNA. This sample lists 250,000 to 300,000 clones; around 86% were detected once. Less than 20% of the sample belongs to the ten largest clones.

Paper-wide results and their limitations: How much clinical and demographic metadata was included differed by source and by participant, and the metadata was provided uncurated.

This TCR was sampled from a man aged 18 to 29 who had recovered from COVID-19. Specimen: PBMCs or T cells enriched from blood (not recorded which).

The CDR3 is CAWRVTGLRTQYF. The sequenced DNA is TGTGCCTGGCGCGTAACAGGGTTAAGAACCCAGTACTTC. The chain is encoded by TRBV30 joined to TRBJ2-5; the D region possibly corresponds to TRBD1 (6 bases align). The CDR3 runs 13 residues from the cysteine to the phenylalanine. CDR3 DNA is the only sequence kept; it has 39 bases, read in frame from the first base. According to the germline V gene (reference sequence), CDR1 reads GTSNPN and CDR2 reads SVGIG. Trimming costs V 5 bases and J 8 bases, and their ends lie 18 bases apart.